Listed here is a single TCR beta chain. As yet, its antigen is unknown. TCRdb's copy holds only in-frame clones and misses some; the assay was immunoSEQ multiplex PCR. Counted here are about 150,000 clones, about nine tenths occurring once; the ten biggest clones make up around 1.3%. CDR1 is SQVTM, CDR2 ANQGSEA, per germline. CDR3 length equals 15 residues. V lost 0 bases to trimming and J lost 6 bases; unmatched junction nucleotides: 7. This entry belongs to a study of T cell responses to AZD1222 COVID-19 vaccine. Looking at the study overall: Pooling of second doses given at about 4 or about 12 weeks was done. The study's findings and limits: Across the whole spike, CD4 TCRs peaked at regions 160-218 and 743-854. Spike-specific TCR breadth and depth grew following two AZD1222 doses.

This chain links TRBV29-1 with TRBJ2-2; 7 bases are a match to TRBD2. The sequence derives from an adult in good health. The material sequenced was peripheral blood, taken on day 0 of AZD1222 vaccination. CDR3 DNA: TGCAGCGTTGAAGATGGGAGGGGCGAACCCGGGGAGCTGTTTTTT. Its protein product is CSVEDGRGEPGELFF.